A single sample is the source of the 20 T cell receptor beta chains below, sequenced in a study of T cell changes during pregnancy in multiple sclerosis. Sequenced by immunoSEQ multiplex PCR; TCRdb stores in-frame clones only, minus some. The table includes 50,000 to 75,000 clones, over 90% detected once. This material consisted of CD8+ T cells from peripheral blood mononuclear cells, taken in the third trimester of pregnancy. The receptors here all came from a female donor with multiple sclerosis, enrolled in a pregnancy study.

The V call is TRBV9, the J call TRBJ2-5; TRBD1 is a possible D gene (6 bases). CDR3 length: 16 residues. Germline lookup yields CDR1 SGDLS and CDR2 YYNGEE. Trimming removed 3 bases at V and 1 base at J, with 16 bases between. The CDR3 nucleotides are TGTGCCAGCAGCGCTACCCCGGGCAGGGGCCAAGAGACCCAGTACTTC. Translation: CASSATPGRGQETQYF.

CDR3 in DNA: TGTGCCAGCAGCAAAAGACAGGGGGCTAGAGTCGATGAGCAGTTCTTC. It encodes CASSKRQGARVDEQFF. The V call is TRBV11-2, the J call TRBJ2-1; TRBD1 aligns across 10 bases. V lost 5 bases to trimming and J lost 8 bases; unmatched junction nucleotides: 12. The CDR3 runs 16 residues. The germline gives CDR1 SGHAT, CDR2 FQNNGV.

The CDR3 DNA is TGCAGCGTTGAATTAGGGGGAGCTAACAATGAGCAGTTCTTC. Residues: CSVELGGANNEQFF. The chain couples TRBV29-1 to TRBJ2-1, with a weak D call TRBD1 (6 bases). There are 14 residues in the CDR3. V was pared by 2 bases and J by 5 bases, with 13 bases between. Germline CDR1 reads SQVTM; CDR2 reads ANQGSEA.

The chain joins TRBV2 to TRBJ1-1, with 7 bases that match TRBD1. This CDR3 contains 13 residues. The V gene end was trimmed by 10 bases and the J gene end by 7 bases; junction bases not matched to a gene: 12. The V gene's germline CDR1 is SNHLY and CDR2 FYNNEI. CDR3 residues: CAKNRGINDEAFF. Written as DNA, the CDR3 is TGTGCCAAAAACAGGGGTATTAACGATGAAGCTTTCTTT.

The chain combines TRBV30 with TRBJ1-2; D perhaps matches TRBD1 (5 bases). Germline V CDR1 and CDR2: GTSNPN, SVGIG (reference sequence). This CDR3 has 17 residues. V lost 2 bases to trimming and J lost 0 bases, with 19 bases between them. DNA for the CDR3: TGTGCCTGGAGTACGAACACCGGACACCAAACTAACTATGGCTACACCTTC. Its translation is CAWSTNTGHQTNYGYTF. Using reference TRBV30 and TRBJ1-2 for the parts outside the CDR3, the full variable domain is SQTIHQWPATLVQPVGSPLSLECTVEGTSNPNLYWYRQAAGRGLQLLFYSVGIGQISSEVPQNLSASRPQDRQFILSSKKLLLSDSGFYLCAWSTNTGHQTNYGYTFGSGTRLTVV.

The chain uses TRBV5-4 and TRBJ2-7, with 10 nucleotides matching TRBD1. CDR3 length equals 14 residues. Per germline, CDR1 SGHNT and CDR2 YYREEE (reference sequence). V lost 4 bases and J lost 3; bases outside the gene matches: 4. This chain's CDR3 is CASSPGTGDYEQYF. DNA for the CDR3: TGTGCCAGCAGCCCCGGGACAGGGGACTACGAGCAGTACTTC. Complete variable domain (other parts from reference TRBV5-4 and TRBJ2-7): ETGVTQSPTHLIKTRGQQVTLRCSSQSGHNTVSWYQQALGQGPQFIFQYYREEENGRGNFPPRFSGLQFPNYSSELNVNALELDDSALYLCASSPGTGDYEQYFGPGTRLTVT.

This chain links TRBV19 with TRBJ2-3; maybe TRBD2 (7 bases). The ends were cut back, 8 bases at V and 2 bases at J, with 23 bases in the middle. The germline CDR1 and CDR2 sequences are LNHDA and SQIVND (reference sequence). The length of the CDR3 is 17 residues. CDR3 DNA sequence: TGTGCCAGTTCAAAGAGGGGGGGCCTATGGGCCACAGATACGCAGTATTTT. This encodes CASSKRGGLWATDTQYF.

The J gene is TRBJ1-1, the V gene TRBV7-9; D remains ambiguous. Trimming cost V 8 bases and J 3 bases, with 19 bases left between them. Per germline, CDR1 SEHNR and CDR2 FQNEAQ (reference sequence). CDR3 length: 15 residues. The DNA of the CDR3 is TGTGCCAGCGGTCACTTGAACAGCGGCCACACTGAAGCTTTCTTT. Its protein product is CASGHLNSGHTEAFF. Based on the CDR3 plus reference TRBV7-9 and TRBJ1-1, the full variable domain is DTGVSQNPRHKITKRGQNVTFRCDPISEHNRLYWYRQTLGQGPEFLTYFQNEAQLEKSRLLSDRFSAERPKGSFSTLEIQRTEQGDSAMYLCASGHLNSGHTEAFFGQGTRLTVV.

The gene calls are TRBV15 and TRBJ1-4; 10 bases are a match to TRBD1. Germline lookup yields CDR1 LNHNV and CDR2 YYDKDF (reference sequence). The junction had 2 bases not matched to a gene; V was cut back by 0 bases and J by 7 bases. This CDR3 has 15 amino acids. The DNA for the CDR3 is TGTGCCACCAGCAGAGATAGGACAGGGGGTGAAAAACTGTTTTTT. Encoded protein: CATSRDRTGGEKLFF.

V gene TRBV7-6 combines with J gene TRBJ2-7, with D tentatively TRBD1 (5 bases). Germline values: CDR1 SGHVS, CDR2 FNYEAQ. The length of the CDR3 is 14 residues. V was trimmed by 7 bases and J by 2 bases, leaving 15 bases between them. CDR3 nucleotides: TGTGCCAGCACCGAACAAGGGGAAGCCTACGAGCAGTACTTC. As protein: CASTEQGEAYEQYF.

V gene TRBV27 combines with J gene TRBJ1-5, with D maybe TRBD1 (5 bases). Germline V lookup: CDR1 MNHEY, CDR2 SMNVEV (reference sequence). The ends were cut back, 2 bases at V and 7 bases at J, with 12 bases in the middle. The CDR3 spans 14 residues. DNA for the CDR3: TGTGCCAGCAGTTTACCTGGGGCCGGACAGCCCCAGCATTTT. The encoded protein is CASSLPGAGQPQHF.

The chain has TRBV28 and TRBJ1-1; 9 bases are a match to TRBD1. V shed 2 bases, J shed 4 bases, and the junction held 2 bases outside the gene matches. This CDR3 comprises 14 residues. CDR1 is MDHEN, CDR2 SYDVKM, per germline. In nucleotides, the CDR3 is TGTGCCAGCAGTTTAGGGGACAGGGCCACTGAAGCTTTCTTT. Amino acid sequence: CASSLGDRATEAFF.

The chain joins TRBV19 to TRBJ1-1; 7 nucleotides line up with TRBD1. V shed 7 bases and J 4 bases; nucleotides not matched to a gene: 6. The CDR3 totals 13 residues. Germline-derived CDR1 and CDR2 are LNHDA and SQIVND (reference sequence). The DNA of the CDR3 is TGTGCCAGTAAGCCGGGACAGTTCACTGAAGCTTTCTTT. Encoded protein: CASKPGQFTEAFF.

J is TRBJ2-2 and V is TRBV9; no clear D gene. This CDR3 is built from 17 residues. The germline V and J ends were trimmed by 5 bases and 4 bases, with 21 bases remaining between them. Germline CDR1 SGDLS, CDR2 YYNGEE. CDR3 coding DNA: TGTGCCAGCAGTCCGAGTGAAACCACGTACAGCACCGGGGAGCTGTTTTTT. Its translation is CASSPSETTYSTGELFF.

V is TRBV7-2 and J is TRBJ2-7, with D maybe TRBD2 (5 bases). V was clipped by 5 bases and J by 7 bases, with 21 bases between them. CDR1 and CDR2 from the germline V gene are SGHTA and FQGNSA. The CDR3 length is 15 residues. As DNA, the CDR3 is TGTGCCAGCAGCAACCCCCCCCGGCCCCGGGGTGAGCAGTACTTC. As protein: CASSNPPRPRGEQYF.

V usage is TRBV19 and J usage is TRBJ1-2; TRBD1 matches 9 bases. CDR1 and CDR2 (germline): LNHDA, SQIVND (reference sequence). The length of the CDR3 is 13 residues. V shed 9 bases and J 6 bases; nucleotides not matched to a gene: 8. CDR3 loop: CASDTGTGNGYTF. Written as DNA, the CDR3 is TGTGCCAGCGATACCGGGACAGGGAATGGCTACACCTTC.

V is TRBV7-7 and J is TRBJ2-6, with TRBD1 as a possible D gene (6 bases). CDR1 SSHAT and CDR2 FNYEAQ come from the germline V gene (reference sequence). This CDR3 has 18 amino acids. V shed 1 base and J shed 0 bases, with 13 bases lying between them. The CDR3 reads CASSLVGTPVSGANVLTF. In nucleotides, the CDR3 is TGTGCCAGCAGCTTAGTTGGGACACCGGTCTCTGGGGCCAACGTCCTGACTTTC.

The CDR3 DNA follows: TGTGCCAGCAGTCCCCTAGCGGGAACCTCCTACGAGCAGTACTTC. Translation: CASSPLAGTSYEQYF. The rearrangement joins TRBV28 to TRBJ2-7; 9 positions match TRBD2. The CDR3 has 15 amino acids. J gave up 0 bases and V 5 bases, and 5 bases lay outside the gene matches. The germline gives CDR1 MDHEN, CDR2 SYDVKM. The whole variable domain, remainder taken from reference TRBV28 and TRBJ2-7, is DVKVTQSSRYLVKRTGEKVFLECVQDMDHENMFWYRQDPGLGLRLIYFSYDVKMKEKGDIPEGYSVSREKKERFSLILESASTNQTSMYLCASSPLAGTSYEQYFGPGTRLTVT.

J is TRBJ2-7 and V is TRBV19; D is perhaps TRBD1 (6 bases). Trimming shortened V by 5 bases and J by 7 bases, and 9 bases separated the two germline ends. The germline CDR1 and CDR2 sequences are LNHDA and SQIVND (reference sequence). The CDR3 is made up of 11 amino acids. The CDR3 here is CASSHGQEQYF. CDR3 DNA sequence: TGTGCCAGTAGTCATGGACAGGAGCAGTACTTC.

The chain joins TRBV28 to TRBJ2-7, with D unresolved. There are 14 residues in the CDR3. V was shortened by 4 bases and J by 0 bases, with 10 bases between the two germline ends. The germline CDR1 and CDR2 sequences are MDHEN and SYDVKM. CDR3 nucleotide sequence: TGTGCCAGCAGTTGGCAGTCCCGCTCCTACGAGCAGTACTTC. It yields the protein CASSWQSRSYEQYF. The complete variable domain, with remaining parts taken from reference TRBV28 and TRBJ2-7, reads DVKVTQSSRYLVKRTGEKVFLECVQDMDHENMFWYRQDPGLGLRLIYFSYDVKMKEKGDIPEGYSVSREKKERFSLILESASTNQTSMYLCASSWQSRSYEQYFGPGTRLTVT.